This section outlines one T cell receptor beta chain sequence together with its context. The data were obtained in a study of blood T cell repertoires in COVID-19. Per the authors' pipeline: Estimation of nucleated cell counts was performed using reference gene primer amplification. The repertoire was sequenced with immunoSEQ multiplex PCR; TCRdb's copy has only in-frame clones and lacks some. V, J and clone size were drawn from that table, and D and trimming were deduced from the DNA. The data contain tens of thousands of clones, roughly 80% of them seen just once; the ten biggest clones take up 28%. The germline CDR1 and CDR2 sequences are MNHEY and SMNVEV (reference sequence). CDR3 length: 16 amino acids. The germline V and J ends were trimmed by 6 bases and 0 bases, with 17 bases remaining between them.

The source of this sequence is a human donor in a cohort sampled during active COVID-19. The J gene is TRBJ1-2, the V gene TRBV27, with a weak D call TRBD1 (6 bases). Sequencing used peripheral blood. CDR3 in amino acids: CASSRNRAYANYGYTF. For the CDR3, the DNA is TGTGCCAGCAGCCGAAACAGGGCGTATGCTAACTATGGCTACACCTTC.